This record covers a single TCR beta chain. The antigen remains unidentified. CDR3 length equals 15 residues. CDR1 and CDR2 (germline): SGDLS, YYNGEE. Trimming took 6 bases from V and 0 from J, leaving 15 bases between them. Time point given: week 47, end of study. A 20-mer mutant IDH1 peptide at 300 ug was injected subcutaneously with topical imiquimod. The method was immunoSEQ multiplex PCR; TCRdb's version includes in-frame clones alone and lacks a portion of them. The sample includes roughly 51,000 clones, 84% of them seen just once. This sample is part of a study of a mutant IDH1 vaccine in newly diagnosed glioma. Study as a whole: Patients got their first vaccination 4-6 weeks after radiotherapy alone, or with temozolomide cycles.

This clonotype was sampled from a woman in her thirties with glioma. Some clones in this sample may be carry-over from other donors' samples. The sequenced sample was PBMCs, obtained from a glioma patient whose treatment included an IDH1 peptide vaccine. This chain connects TRBV9 to TRBJ1-1; D is unclear. The CDR3 sequence is CASKQGENMNTEAFF. Here the CDR3 DNA reads TGTGCCAGCAAGCAAGGTGAAAACATGAACACTGAAGCTTTCTTT.